The 31 T cell receptor beta chains below were found in one sample sequenced in a study of CD8 T cells in Susac syndrome. An amount of RNA that ranged from roughly 0.5 to 1 ug was reverse transcribed with random hexamers. TCRdb re-called the immunoSEQ multiplex PCR reads through MiXCR, storing one row per CDR3 protein. The profile shows approximately 150,000 distinct CDR3 sequences, 80% to 95% of them singletons. Sequencing was carried out using CD4+ T cells from PBMCs. Receptors were obtained from a human donor with multiple sclerosis.

This rearrangement joins TRBV18 to TRBJ2-4, with D perhaps TRBD2 (5 bases). V lost 0 bases, J lost 3 bases, and 15 bases lay in between. Germline-derived CDR1 and CDR2 are KGHSH and LQKENI. The CDR3 consists of 17 residues. The DNA for the CDR3 is TGTGCCAGCTCACCACCGAGTCTCCCCGAGGGCAAAAACATTCAGTACTTC. Translation gives CASSPPSLPEGKNIQYF.

This chain joins TRBV27 and TRBJ2-7; 10 bases fit TRBD1. Germline CDR1 is MNHEY and CDR2 is SMNVEV (reference sequence). The CDR3 is 14 residues long. The V and J ends lost 6 bases and 2 bases, in that order; junction bases with no gene match: 4. CDR3 sequence: CASRGTGAAYEQYF. CDR3 in DNA: TGTGCCAGCAGGGGGACAGGGGCAGCCTACGAGCAGTACTTC.

This sequence joins TRBV9 and TRBJ2-5, with D possibly TRBD1 on 6 matching bases. Trimming pared 2 bases from V and 5 bases from J, leaving 19 bases between. Germline values: CDR1 SGDLS, CDR2 YYNGEE. The CDR3 contains 16 residues. The CDR3 sequence is CASSVSLGAGLETQYF. In nucleotides, the CDR3 is TGTGCCAGCAGCGTCAGCTTGGGGGCAGGGCTGGAGACCCAGTACTTC.

This clonotype was observed a single time. The chain links TRBV7-9 to TRBJ2-3; TRBD1 matches 10 bases. V shed 7 bases and J 3 bases; nucleotides not matched to a gene: 4. CDR3 length: 14 residues. The germline V gene has CDR1 SEHNR and CDR2 FQNEAQ (reference sequence). The CDR3, as DNA: TGTGCCAGCACGGACAGGGGGAATACAGATACGCAGTATTTT. Translated, it gives CASTDRGNTDTQYF. The complete variable domain, with remaining parts taken from reference TRBV7-9 and TRBJ2-3, reads DTGVSQNPRHKITKRGQNVTFRCDPISEHNRLYWYRQTLGQGPEFLTYFQNEAQLEKSRLLSDRFSAERPKGSFSTLEIQRTEQGDSAMYLCASTDRGNTDTQYFGPGTRLTVL.

The chain carries TRBV12-3 or TRBV12-4 and TRBJ1-2, with D possibly TRBD1 on 6 matching bases. Trimming pared 2 bases from V and 5 bases from J, leaving 12 bases between. The CDR3 length is 14 residues. The CDR3 region is CASSLNRAEYGYTF. The CDR3 nucleotides are TGTGCCAGCAGTTTAAACAGGGCGGAATATGGCTACACCTTC.

The chain links TRBV29-1 to TRBJ2-7, with D possibly TRBD2 on 5 matching bases. There are 13 residues in the CDR3. Germline CDR1 SQVTM, CDR2 ANQGSEA. V lost 5 bases, J lost 2 bases, and 13 bases lay in between. CDR3 sequence reads: CSVLAGLPYEQYF. The CDR3 DNA sequence: TGCAGCGTTCTTGCGGGCCTTCCCTACGAGCAGTACTTC.

V and J are TRBV7-2 and TRBJ2-3, with unresolved D. This CDR3 has 13 amino acids. The germline gives CDR1 SGHTA, CDR2 FQGNSA. The germline V and J ends were trimmed by 3 bases and 4 bases, with 8 bases remaining between them. Here the CDR3 DNA reads TGTGCCAGCAGCTTTACCTGGGCAGATACGCAGTATTTT. This gives the protein CASSFTWADTQYF.

The CDR3 here is CASSGQPGNTEAFF. The DNA of the CDR3 is TGTGCCAGCAGTGGGCAGCCGGGGAACACTGAAGCTTTCTTT. V is TRBV2 and J is TRBJ1-1; D is unclear. V was shortened by 4 bases and J by 1 base, with 10 bases between the two germline ends. From germline, CDR1 is SNHLY and CDR2 FYNNEI. This CDR3 is built from 14 residues.

This clonotype was counted between two and nine times. The J gene is TRBJ2-4, the V gene TRBV11-2; D is perhaps TRBD2 (5 bases). Germline V gives CDR1 SGHAT, CDR2 FQNNGV. The CDR3 runs 16 residues. V lost 5 bases, J lost 8 bases, and 22 bases lay in between. CDR3 nucleotides: TGTGCCAGCAGCAGAATGAGTGGATCGGGGTGGGACATTCAGTACTTC. It is translated as CASSRMSGSGWDIQYF.

V usage is TRBV7-9 and J usage is TRBJ2-3, with D possibly matching TRBD2 (6 bases). The CDR3 runs 15 residues. CDR1 and CDR2 from the germline V gene are SEHNR and FQNEAQ (reference sequence). Trimming took off 1 base at V and 4 bases at J, with 12 bases between the two ends. CDR3 coding DNA: TGTGCCAGCAGCTTAGTACTAGCTACGGCAGATACGCAGTATTTT. Translation: CASSLVLATADTQYF.

This clonotype was picked up one time. This chain connects TRBV20-1 to TRBJ1-2, with 8 bases that match TRBD1. V lost 1 base, J lost 3 bases, and 1 base stayed unmatched. The CDR3 contains 13 residues. Germline V gene data show CDR1 as DFQATT and CDR2 as SNEGSKA (reference sequence). Here the CDR3 DNA reads TGCAGTGCTAGAGTACAGGGGGACTATGGCTACACCTTC. It yields the protein CSARVQGDYGYTF.

The genes are TRBV25-1 and TRBJ2-3; possibly TRBD1 for D (5 bases). V lost 4 bases to trimming and J lost 0 bases, with 11 bases between them. The CDR3 is 15 residues long. CDR1 and CDR2 from the germline V gene are MGHDK and SYGVNS. The CDR3 nucleotides are TGTGCCAGCAGTGCCCGGACACTTAGCACAGATACGCAGTATTTT. Protein: CASSARTLSTDTQYF.

V usage is TRBV5-4 and J usage is TRBJ1-2; the match to TRBD1 covers 8 bases. Germline assignment: CDR1 SGHNT and CDR2 YYREEE (reference sequence). This CDR3 contains 15 residues. With 4 bases clipped from V and 8 bases from J, the junction kept 13 bases outside the gene matches. CDR3 region: CASSPVDRATRGYTF. The CDR3 DNA reads TGTGCCAGCAGCCCAGTGGACAGGGCGACTAGGGGCTACACCTTC. Supplemented by reference TRBV5-4 and TRBJ1-2, the full variable domain reads ETGVTQSPTHLIKTRGQQVTLRCSSQSGHNTVSWYQQALGQGPQFIFQYYREEENGRGNFPPRFSGLQFPNYSSELNVNALELDDSALYLCASSPVDRATRGYTFGSGTRLTVV.

The gene calls are TRBV30 and TRBJ2-1; unclear D gene. The CDR3 runs 11 residues. Trimming pared 0 bases from V and 11 bases from J, leaving 8 bases between. Germline-derived CDR1 and CDR2 are GTSNPN and SVGIG (reference sequence). This CDR3 is CAWSVLGKQFF. CDR3 nucleotide sequence: TGTGCCTGGAGTGTACTCGGTAAGCAGTTCTTC.

The chain links TRBV6-1 to TRBJ2-7; TRBD1 matches at 10 bases. Looked up from germline, CDR1 is MNHNS and CDR2 is SASEGT. The CDR3 is 15 residues long. V shed 5 bases and J 4 bases; nucleotides not matched to a gene: 8. For the CDR3, the DNA is TGTGCCAGCAGTTCTTATCGGGACAGGGGATACGAGCAGTACTTC. Amino acid sequence: CASSSYRDRGYEQYF.

This sequence joins TRBV4-2 and TRBJ2-1; 9 bases map to TRBD2. The CDR3 consists of 16 residues. CDR1 LGHNA and CDR2 YNFKEQ come from the germline V gene. V was clipped by 4 bases and J by 8 bases; unmatched bases: 12. In DNA form, the CDR3 reads TGTGCCAGCAGCCTCGGCGGGGGCGGGGGGGCGCATGAGCAGTTCTTC. It specifies CASSLGGGGGAHEQFF.

The J gene is TRBJ2-2, the V gene TRBV2; possible D gene TRBD2, 5 bases. V shed 8 bases and J shed 0 bases, with 13 bases lying between them. Germline loops: CDR1 SNHLY, CDR2 FYNNEI. The CDR3 consists of 15 residues. CDR3 in DNA: TGTGCCAGCCGCAGAAGCGGAGCGAACACCGGGGAGCTGTTTTTT. Its translation is CASRRSGANTGELFF.

This sequence joins TRBV12-3 or TRBV12-4 and TRBJ1-2, with TRBD1 matching 8 bases. Trimming removed 2 bases from V and 8 bases from J; junction bases left unmatched: 7. The CDR3 runs 14 residues. Here the CDR3 reads CASSLRQGNRGYTF. In nucleotides, the CDR3 is TGTGCCAGCAGTTTACGACAGGGGAATCGGGGCTACACCTTC.

V is TRBV9 and J is TRBJ2-3, with a tentative D call TRBD2 (6 bases). The CDR3 sequence is 15 residues long. Trimming stripped 0 bases from V and 4 bases from J, with 12 bases between. Germline V gene lookup returns CDR1 SGDLS and CDR2 YYNGEE. In DNA form, the CDR3 reads TGTGCCAGCAGCGTAGGGACGGGAGCCCCAGATACGCAGTATTTT. It specifies CASSVGTGAPDTQYF.

The rearrangement joins TRBV5-8 to TRBJ2-2; 7 nucleotides match TRBD2. From germline, CDR1 is SGHTS and CDR2 YDEGEE. The CDR3 loop spans 15 amino acids. Germline trimming cut 5 bases from V and 4 bases from J; bases unmatched to any gene: 8. DNA for the CDR3: TGTGCCAGCAGACTGAGCGGGAAGGGCACCGGGGAGCTGTTTTTT. This gives the protein CASRLSGKGTGELFF. Drawing the rest from reference TRBV5-8 and TRBJ2-2, the complete variable domain is EAGVTQSPTHLIKTRGQQATLRCSPISGHTSVYWYQQALGLGLQFLLWYDEGEERNRGNFPPRFSGRQFPNYSSELNVNALELEDSALYLCASRLSGKGTGELFFGEGSRLTVL.

This chain joins TRBV27 and TRBJ2-1; no reliable D call. V lost 8 bases and J lost 5, with 13 bases in between. Germline CDR1 MNHEY, CDR2 SMNVEV (reference sequence). The CDR3 covers 13 residues. The CDR3 here is CASSRPLHNEQFF. CDR3 coding DNA: TGTGCCAGCTCTCGTCCCCTTCACAATGAGCAGTTCTTC.

This chain connects TRBV27 to TRBJ2-5; TRBD2 is a possible D gene (5 bases). CDR3 length: 16 amino acids. V lost 0 bases and J 1 base, leaving 12 bases between the germline ends. CDR1 is MNHEY and CDR2 is SMNVEV in the germline V gene (reference sequence). CDR3 loop: CASSLSYISGQETQYF. In DNA, the CDR3 is TGTGCCAGCAGTTTATCATATATAAGCGGCCAAGAGACCCAGTACTTC.

The chain uses TRBV30 and TRBJ2-6; no clear D. The V gene's germline CDR1 is GTSNPN and CDR2 SVGIG (reference sequence). The CDR3 has 11 residues. V lost 4 bases and J 4 bases, leaving 2 bases between the germline ends. The CDR3 spells CAWTGANVLTF. The DNA of the CDR3 is TGTGCCTGGACGGGGGCCAACGTCCTGACTTTC.

CDR3 sequence reads: CASSPGHPNMDTQYF. Written as DNA, the CDR3 is TGTGCCAGCAGCCCTGGACATCCTAACATGGATACGCAGTATTTT. The chain couples TRBV7-9 to TRBJ2-3, with TRBD1 as a possible D gene (5 bases). Germline CDR1 SEHNR, CDR2 FQNEAQ (reference sequence). Trimming pared 5 bases from V and 6 bases from J, leaving 18 bases between. The CDR3 has 15 amino acids. Combining the CDR3 with reference TRBV7-9 and TRBJ2-3 gives the whole variable domain DTGVSQNPRHKITKRGQNVTFRCDPISEHNRLYWYRQTLGQGPEFLTYFQNEAQLEKSRLLSDRFSAERPKGSFSTLEIQRTEQGDSAMYLCASSPGHPNMDTQYFGPGTRLTVL.

The chain recombines TRBV12-3 or TRBV12-4 with TRBJ2-5; D remains ambiguous. V lost 3 bases, J lost 5 bases, and 7 bases lay in between. The CDR3 spans 12 residues. The CDR3 DNA sequence: TGTGCCAGCAGTTTGAATTCGGAGACCCAGTACTTC. Translated: CASSLNSETQYF.

This chain joins TRBV2 and TRBJ2-1; D perhaps matches TRBD2 (7 bases). V lost 6 bases and J 8 bases, leaving 23 bases between the germline ends. CDR1 SNHLY and CDR2 FYNNEI come from the germline V gene. CDR3 size: 16 residues. The CDR3 loop reads CASRAITGARGDEQFF. The CDR3 DNA is TGTGCCAGCAGGGCTATTACGGGGGCTCGGGGGGATGAGCAGTTCTTC. The complete variable domain, with remaining parts taken from reference TRBV2 and TRBJ2-1, reads EPEVTQTPSHQVTQMGQEVILRCVPISNHLYFYWYRQILGQKVEFLVSFYNNEISEKSEIFDDQFSVERPDGSNFTLKIRSTKLEDSAMYFCASRAITGARGDEQFFGPGTRLTVL.

V gene TRBV6-5 combines with J gene TRBJ1-4; no clear D gene. Germline V CDR1 and CDR2: MNHEY, SVGAGI. Trimming took off 6 bases at V and 1 base at J, with 12 bases between the two ends. The CDR3 covers 15 residues. CDR3 DNA sequence: TGTGCCAGCAGGAACGAACAAGGAACTAATGAAAAACTGTTTTTT. Protein: CASRNEQGTNEKLFF.

The chain uses TRBV2 and TRBJ1-4; TRBD1 aligns across 7 bases. CDR1 is SNHLY and CDR2 is FYNNEI in the germline V gene. This CDR3 is 12 amino acids long. J was trimmed by 5 bases and V by 11 bases; bases with no gene match: 5. The CDR3: CAGGTVNEKLFF. In nucleotides, the CDR3 is TGTGCCGGTGGGACAGTAAATGAAAAACTGTTTTTT.

CDR3 nucleotides: TGCGCCAGCAAGGAGGGAATGAACGAGCAGTACTTC. Translating it yields CASKEGMNEQYF. The chain uses TRBV5-1 and TRBJ2-7, with a possible D match to TRBD2 (6 bases). There are 12 residues in the CDR3. Germline-derived CDR1 and CDR2 are SGHRS and YFSETQ. V lost 6 bases to trimming and J lost 5 bases, with 12 bases between them.

The CDR3 DNA is TGTGCCAGCTCACCAAGCACCTTCTACGAGCAGTACTTC. Translation gives CASSPSTFYEQYF. The V and J genes are TRBV18 and TRBJ2-7; no definite D call. Trimming removed 2 bases at V and 3 bases at J, with 8 bases between. Looked up from germline, CDR1 is KGHSH and CDR2 is LQKENI. The CDR3 loop spans 13 amino acids.

The V gene is TRBV30, the J gene TRBJ1-1; TRBD1 matches 7 bases. CDR3 length: 14 amino acids. V lost 1 base and J lost 1; bases outside the gene matches: 3. The germline V gene has CDR1 GTSNPN and CDR2 SVGIG (reference sequence). CDR3 amino acids: CAWSGTGPNTEAFF. CDR3 sequence (DNA): TGTGCCTGGAGTGGGACAGGCCCGAACACTGAAGCTTTCTTT.